These T cell receptor beta chains were read from a single sample in a study of human T cells and chemical hapten exposure. TCRdb recomputed calls from the RACE reads with MiXCR, one row per CDR3 protein. Here the sample spans around 160,000 distinct CDR3 sequences, roughly 15% being singletons. The sample here was whole blood, taken in connection with sensitization to the hapten diphenylcyclopropenone (DPC). These receptors all stem from a woman between 25 and 40 years old with alopecia areata. Some clones in this sample may be carry-over from other donors' samples. Both conserved end residues are part of each CDR3. Fields, in order: V gene, clone size, D gene, J gene, CDR3 DNA, CDR3 protein. The D gene is left open where the match is weak. Only part of the rows carry a size: once, few, many, or a class if the clone is expanded.

V gene: TRBV2; clone size: many; D gene: -; J gene: TRBJ1-1; CDR3 DNA: TGTGCCAGCAGGCGACAGGAGGCTGGCACTGAAGCTTTCTTT; CDR3 protein: CASRRQEAGTEAFF
V gene: TRBV7-3; clone size: many; D gene: -; J gene: TRBJ2-2; CDR3 DNA: TGTGCCAGCAGCCCCCGGGAGACAGGCTCGTCCGGGGAGCTGTTTTTT; CDR3 protein: CASSPRETGSSGELFF
V gene: TRBV9; clone size: -; D gene: TRBD2; J gene: TRBJ2-2; CDR3 DNA: TGTGCCAGCAGCGCGGGACTAACAACCGGGGAGCTGTTTTTT; CDR3 protein: CASSAGLTTGELFF
V gene: TRBV5-1; clone size: many; D gene: -; J gene: TRBJ2-5; CDR3 DNA: TGCGCCAGCAGCTCCGGGCCAGGGATCGAAGAGACCCAGTACTTC; CDR3 protein: CASSSGPGIEETQYF
V gene: TRBV6-1; clone size: many; D gene: TRBD1; J gene: TRBJ2-1; CDR3 DNA: TGTGCCAGCACGCGGACAGGGGGCGGTGAGCAGTTCTTC; CDR3 protein: CASTRTGGGEQFF
V gene: TRBV27; clone size: many; D gene: TRBD1; J gene: TRBJ1-1; CDR3 DNA: TGTGCCAGCAGTCTTCTATCCGGGACAGGGTTCACTGAAGCTTTCTTT; CDR3 protein: CASSLLSGTGFTEAFF
V gene: TRBV30; clone size: -; D gene: -; J gene: TRBJ2-1; CDR3 DNA: TGTGCCTGGAGTGCCGGGCACAATGAGCAGTTCTTC; CDR3 protein: CAWSAGHNEQFF
V gene: TRBV7-2; clone size: few; D gene: -; J gene: TRBJ2-7; CDR3 DNA: TGTGCCAGCAAAAACGGGGGGCTAGCGCAAACTGCTTTGTACTTC; CDR3 protein: CASKNGGLAQTALYF
V gene: TRBV9; clone size: few; D gene: -; J gene: TRBJ1-1; CDR3 DNA: TGTGCCAGCAGCGTAGGCATCTCAGGCGTGAACACTGAAGCTTTCTTT; CDR3 protein: CASSVGISGVNTEAFF
V gene: TRBV28; clone size: few; D gene: TRBD2; J gene: TRBJ2-2; CDR3 DNA: TGTGCCAGCAGCCTGACTAGCGGGAGCACCGGGGAGCTGTTTTTT; CDR3 protein: CASSLTSGSTGELFF
V gene: TRBV12-3/TRBV12-4; clone size: -; D gene: -; J gene: TRBJ2-6; CDR3 DNA: TGTGCCAGCTGGTGGAACTCTGGGGCCAACGTCCTGACTTTC; CDR3 protein: CASWWNSGANVLTF
V gene: TRBV11-2; clone size: -; D gene: -; J gene: TRBJ2-3; CDR3 DNA: TGTGCCAGCAGCTTAGAGCTGGGAGGCACAGATACGCAGTATTTT; CDR3 protein: CASSLELGGTDTQYF
V gene: TRBV29-1; clone size: few; D gene: TRBD1; J gene: TRBJ1-2; CDR3 DNA: TGCAGCGTTGAAGTAGGGGGCGCGAGTGGCTACACCTTC; CDR3 protein: CSVEVGGASGYTF
V gene: TRBV20-1; clone size: -; D gene: TRBD2; J gene: TRBJ2-3; CDR3 DNA: TGCAGTGCTGAGCATGGTAGCGGGAGCACAGATACGCAGTATTTT; CDR3 protein: CSAEHGSGSTDTQYF
V gene: TRBV27; clone size: few; D gene: TRBD1; J gene: TRBJ1-2; CDR3 DNA: TGTGCCAGCAGTTCGCTCGGACAGGAGACCTATGGCTACACCTTC; CDR3 protein: CASSSLGQETYGYTF
V gene: TRBV7-9; clone size: many; D gene: TRBD1; J gene: TRBJ2-3; CDR3 DNA: TGTGCCAGCAAACGGACAGGGGGCCCAGATACGCAGTATTTT; CDR3 protein: CASKRTGGPDTQYF
V gene: TRBV10-2; clone size: -; D gene: TRBD2; J gene: TRBJ2-1; CDR3 DNA: TGCGCCACCGGGCCGGCTAGCGGACGGAATGAGCAGTTCTTC; CDR3 protein: CATGPASGRNEQFF
V gene: TRBV6-2/TRBV6-3; clone size: many; D gene: -; J gene: TRBJ2-7; CDR3 DNA: TGTGCCAGCAGCCCGGGACTCTACGAGCAGTACTTC; CDR3 protein: CASSPGLYEQYF
V gene: TRBV2; clone size: -; D gene: -; J gene: TRBJ2-4; CDR3 DNA: TGTGCCAGTACGTGGGACGGGGGACAAAACATTCAGTACTTC; CDR3 protein: CASTWDGGQNIQYF
V gene: TRBV29-1; clone size: -; D gene: -; J gene: TRBJ2-7; CDR3 DNA: TGCAGCGTCGCCCCACGTGAATACGAGCAGTACTTC; CDR3 protein: CSVAPREYEQYF
V gene: TRBV28; clone size: -; D gene: -; J gene: TRBJ1-2; CDR3 DNA: TGTGCCAGCAGGGTAGGACGGAACTATGGCTACACCTTC; CDR3 protein: CASRVGRNYGYTF
V gene: TRBV4-3; clone size: -; D gene: TRBD2; J gene: TRBJ2-7; CDR3 DNA: TGCGCCAGCAGCCAAGACACTAGCGGGGTGTACGAGCAGTACTTC; CDR3 protein: CASSQDTSGVYEQYF
V gene: TRBV5-1; clone size: -; D gene: TRBD2; J gene: TRBJ2-7; CDR3 DNA: TGCGCCAGCAGCCATACTAGCGGGGACTACGAGCAGTACTTC; CDR3 protein: CASSHTSGDYEQYF
V gene: TRBV6-1; clone size: many; D gene: TRBD1; J gene: TRBJ1-4; CDR3 DNA: TGTGCCAGCAGCGAACAGGGGGCGTTGGAGGAAAAACTGTTTTTT; CDR3 protein: CASSEQGALEEKLFF
V gene: TRBV18; clone size: few; D gene: -; J gene: TRBJ1-6; CDR3 DNA: TGTGCCAGCTCACCAGTCGGGGACTCACCCCTCCACTTT; CDR3 protein: CASSPVGDSPLHF
V gene: TRBV4-2; clone size: few; D gene: -; J gene: TRBJ1-2; CDR3 DNA: TGTGCCAGCAGCCAAGCGGTTCAGGGGATTAACTATGGCTACACCTTC; CDR3 protein: CASSQAVQGINYGYTF
V gene: TRBV12-3/TRBV12-4; clone size: -; D gene: -; J gene: TRBJ2-1; CDR3 DNA: TGTGCCAGCAGCCCCCCTCCGGGTTACAATGAGCAGTTCTTC; CDR3 protein: CASSPPPGYNEQFF
V gene: TRBV7-2; clone size: -; D gene: TRBD1; J gene: TRBJ1-3; CDR3 DNA: TGTGCCAGCAGCCAAGGGACAGGGGGAAACACCATATATTTT; CDR3 protein: CASSQGTGGNTIYF
V gene: TRBV7-9; clone size: few; D gene: TRBD1; J gene: TRBJ1-5; CDR3 DNA: TGTGCCAGCAGCCTAGGACAGGGAAATTCTTATCAGCCCCAGCATTTT; CDR3 protein: CASSLGQGNSYQPQHF
V gene: TRBV2; clone size: -; D gene: -; J gene: TRBJ1-4; CDR3 DNA: TGTGCCAGCAGTGAATTTGGGGGCTACTTACCTGCAACTAATGAAAAACTGTTTTTT; CDR3 protein: CASSEFGGYLPATNEKLFF
V gene: TRBV9; clone size: few; D gene: -; J gene: TRBJ2-7; CDR3 DNA: TGTGCCAGCAGCGTGCATTGGGGGACGGCCTACGAGCAGTACTTC; CDR3 protein: CASSVHWGTAYEQYF